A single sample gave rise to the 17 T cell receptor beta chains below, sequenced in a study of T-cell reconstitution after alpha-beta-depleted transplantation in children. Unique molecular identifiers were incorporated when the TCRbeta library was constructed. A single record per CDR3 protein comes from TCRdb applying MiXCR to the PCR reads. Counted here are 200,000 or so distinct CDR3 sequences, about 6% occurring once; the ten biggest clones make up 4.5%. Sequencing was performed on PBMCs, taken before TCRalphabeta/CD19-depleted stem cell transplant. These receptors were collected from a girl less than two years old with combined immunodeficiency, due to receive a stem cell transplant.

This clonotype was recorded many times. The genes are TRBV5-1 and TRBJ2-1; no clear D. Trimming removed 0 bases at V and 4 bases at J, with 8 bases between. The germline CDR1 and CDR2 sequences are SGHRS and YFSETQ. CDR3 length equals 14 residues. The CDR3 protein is CASSLGLEYNEQFF. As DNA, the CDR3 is TGCGCCAGCAGCTTGGGACTGGAATACAATGAGCAGTTCTTC.

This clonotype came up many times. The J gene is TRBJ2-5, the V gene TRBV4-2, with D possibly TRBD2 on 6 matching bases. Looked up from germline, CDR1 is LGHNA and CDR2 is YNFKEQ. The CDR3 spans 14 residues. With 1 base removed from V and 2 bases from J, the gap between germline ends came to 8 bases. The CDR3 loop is CASSQGTNQETQYF. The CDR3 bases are TGTGCCAGCAGCCAAGGGACTAATCAAGAGACCCAGTACTTC.

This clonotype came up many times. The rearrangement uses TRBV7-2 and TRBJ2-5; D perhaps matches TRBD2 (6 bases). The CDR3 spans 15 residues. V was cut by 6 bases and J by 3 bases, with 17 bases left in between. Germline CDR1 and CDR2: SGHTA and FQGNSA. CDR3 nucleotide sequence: TGTGCCAGCAGTTTCCCCGGGACTGGCGAAGAGACCCAGTACTTC. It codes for CASSFPGTGEETQYF.

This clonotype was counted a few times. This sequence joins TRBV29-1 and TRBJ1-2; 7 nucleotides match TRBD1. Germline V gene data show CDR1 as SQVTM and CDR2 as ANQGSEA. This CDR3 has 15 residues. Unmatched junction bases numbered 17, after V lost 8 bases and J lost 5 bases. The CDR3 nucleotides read TGCAGCATTGCGGGGGACAGTCCCTTTGTTTATGGCTACACCTTC. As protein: CSIAGDSPFVYGYTF.

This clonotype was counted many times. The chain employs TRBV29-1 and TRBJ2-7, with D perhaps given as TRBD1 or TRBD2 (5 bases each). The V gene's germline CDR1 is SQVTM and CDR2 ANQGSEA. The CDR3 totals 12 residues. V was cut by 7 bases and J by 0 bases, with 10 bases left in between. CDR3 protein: CSAGDLSYEQYF. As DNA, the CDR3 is TGCAGCGCTGGGGACCTCTCCTACGAGCAGTACTTC.

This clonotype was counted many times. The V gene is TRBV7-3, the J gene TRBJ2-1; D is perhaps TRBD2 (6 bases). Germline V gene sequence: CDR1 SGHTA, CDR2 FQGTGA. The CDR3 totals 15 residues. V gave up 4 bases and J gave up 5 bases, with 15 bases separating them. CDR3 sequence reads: CASSSPGLVNNEQFF. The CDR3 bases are TGTGCCAGCAGCTCCCCGGGACTGGTAAACAATGAGCAGTTCTTC. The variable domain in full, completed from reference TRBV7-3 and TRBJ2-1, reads GAGVSQTPSNKVTEKGKYVELRCDPISGHTALYWYRQSLGQGPEFLIYFQGTGAADDSGLPNDRFFAVRPEGSVSTLKIQRTERGDSAVYLCASSSPGLVNNEQFFGPGTRLTVL.

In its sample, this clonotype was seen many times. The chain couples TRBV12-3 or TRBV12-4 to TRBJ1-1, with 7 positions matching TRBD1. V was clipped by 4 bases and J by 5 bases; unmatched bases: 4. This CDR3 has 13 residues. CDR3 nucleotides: TGTGCCAGCAGTTGGGCAGGGGGGACTGAAGCTTTCTTT. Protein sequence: CASSWAGGTEAFF.

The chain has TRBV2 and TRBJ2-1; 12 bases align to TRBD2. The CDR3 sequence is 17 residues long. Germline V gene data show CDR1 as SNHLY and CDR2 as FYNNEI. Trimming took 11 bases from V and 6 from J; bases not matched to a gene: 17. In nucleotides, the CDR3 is TGTGCCTTCTGCTTCTTGACTAGCGGGAGTTATATCAATGAGCAGTTCTTC. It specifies CAFCFLTSGSYINEQFF.

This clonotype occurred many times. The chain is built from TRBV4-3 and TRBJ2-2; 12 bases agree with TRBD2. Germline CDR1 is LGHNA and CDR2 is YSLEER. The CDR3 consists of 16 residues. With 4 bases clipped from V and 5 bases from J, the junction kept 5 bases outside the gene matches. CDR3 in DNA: TGCGCCAGCAGCCCCCTAGCGGGGGGGTTAACCGGGGAGCTGTTTTTT. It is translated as CASSPLAGGLTGELFF.

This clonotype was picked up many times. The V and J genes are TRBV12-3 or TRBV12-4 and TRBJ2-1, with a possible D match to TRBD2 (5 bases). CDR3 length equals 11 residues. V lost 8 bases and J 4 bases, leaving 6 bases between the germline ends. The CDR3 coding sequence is TGTGCCAGCGGACTTTACAATGAGCAGTTCTTC. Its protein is CASGLYNEQFF.

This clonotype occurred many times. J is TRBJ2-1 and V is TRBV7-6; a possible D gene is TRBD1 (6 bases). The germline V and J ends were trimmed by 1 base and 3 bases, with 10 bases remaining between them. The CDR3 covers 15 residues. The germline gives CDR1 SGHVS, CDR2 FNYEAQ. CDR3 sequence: CASSLGQDLYNEQFF. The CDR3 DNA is TGTGCCAGCAGCTTAGGACAGGACCTCTACAATGAGCAGTTCTTC.

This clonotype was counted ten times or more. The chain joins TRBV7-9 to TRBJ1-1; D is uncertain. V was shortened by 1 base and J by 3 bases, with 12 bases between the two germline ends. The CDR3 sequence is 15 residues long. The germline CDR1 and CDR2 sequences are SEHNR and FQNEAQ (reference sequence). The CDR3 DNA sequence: TGTGCCAGCAGCTTAGTACCCGTGGGTGACACTGAAGCTTTCTTT. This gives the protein CASSLVPVGDTEAFF.

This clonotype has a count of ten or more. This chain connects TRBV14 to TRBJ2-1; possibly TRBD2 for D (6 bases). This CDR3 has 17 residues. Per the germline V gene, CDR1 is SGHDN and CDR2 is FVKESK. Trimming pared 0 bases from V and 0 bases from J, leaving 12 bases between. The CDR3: CASSQEGGIPSYNEQFF. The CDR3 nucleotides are TGTGCCAGCAGCCAAGAGGGGGGTATACCCTCCTACAATGAGCAGTTCTTC.

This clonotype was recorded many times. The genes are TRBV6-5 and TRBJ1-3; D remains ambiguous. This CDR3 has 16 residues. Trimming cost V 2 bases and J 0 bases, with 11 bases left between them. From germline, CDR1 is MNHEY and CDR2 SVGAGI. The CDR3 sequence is CASSYGGSGSGNTIYF. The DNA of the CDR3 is TGTGCCAGCAGTTACGGCGGCAGTGGCTCTGGAAACACCATATATTTT.

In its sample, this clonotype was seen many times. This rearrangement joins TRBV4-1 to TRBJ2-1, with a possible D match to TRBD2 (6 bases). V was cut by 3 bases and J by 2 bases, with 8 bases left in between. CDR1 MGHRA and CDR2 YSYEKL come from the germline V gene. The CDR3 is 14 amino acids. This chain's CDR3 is CASSQDYTYNEQFF. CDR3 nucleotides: TGCGCCAGCAGCCAGGACTATACCTACAATGAGCAGTTCTTC.

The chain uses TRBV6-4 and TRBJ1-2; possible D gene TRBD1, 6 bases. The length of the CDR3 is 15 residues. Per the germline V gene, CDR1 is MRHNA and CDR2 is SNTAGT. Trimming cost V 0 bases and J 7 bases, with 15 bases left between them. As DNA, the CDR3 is TGTGCCAGCAGTGACTCTCGACAGGCCTTGTCTGGCTACACCTTC. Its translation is CASSDSRQALSGYTF.

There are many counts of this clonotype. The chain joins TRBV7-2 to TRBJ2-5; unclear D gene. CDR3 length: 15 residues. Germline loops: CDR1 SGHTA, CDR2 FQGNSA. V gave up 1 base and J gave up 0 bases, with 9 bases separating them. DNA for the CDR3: TGTGCCAGCAGCTTAGTACGGGCTAACCAAGAGACCCAGTACTTC. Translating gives CASSLVRANQETQYF.